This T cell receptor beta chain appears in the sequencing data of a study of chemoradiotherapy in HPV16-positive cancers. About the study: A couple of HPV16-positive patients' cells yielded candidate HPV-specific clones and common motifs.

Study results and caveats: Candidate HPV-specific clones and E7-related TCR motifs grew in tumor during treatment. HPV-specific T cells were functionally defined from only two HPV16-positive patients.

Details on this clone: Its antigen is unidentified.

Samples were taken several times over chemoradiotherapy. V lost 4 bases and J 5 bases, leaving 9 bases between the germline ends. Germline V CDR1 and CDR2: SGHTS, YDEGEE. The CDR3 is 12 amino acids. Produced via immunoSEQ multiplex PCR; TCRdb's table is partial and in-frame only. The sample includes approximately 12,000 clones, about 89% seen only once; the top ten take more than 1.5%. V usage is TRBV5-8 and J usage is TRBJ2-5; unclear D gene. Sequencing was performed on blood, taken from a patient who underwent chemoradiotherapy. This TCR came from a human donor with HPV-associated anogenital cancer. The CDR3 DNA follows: TGTGCCAGCAGCCCCGTACCGGAGACCCAGTACTTC. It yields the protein CASSPVPETQYF.